This T cell receptor (beta chain) comes out of a study of blood T cell repertoires in COVID-19. Looking at the study overall: The cDNA or gDNA used as material had been derived from T cells, B-cell-depleted T cells, or PBMCs.

Authors' methods: Reference gene primer amplification in the assay estimated nucleated cell counts. Here immunoSEQ multiplex PCR was the method, and the copy in TCRdb shows in-frame clones only, minus some. The V and J calls and the clone size are those of that table, but D and trimming were determined from the DNA. The data contain 180,000 or so clones, almost 90% of them singletons. This receptor was identified in a man in his fifties or sixties with acute or convalescent COVID-19. Sequencing was carried out using peripheral blood.

The CDR3 here is CASRQPGQGNEKLFF. The CDR3 nucleotides read TGTGCCAGTAGGCAACCGGGACAGGGTAATGAAAAACTGTTTTTT. This sequence joins TRBV19 and TRBJ1-4; the match to TRBD1 covers 9 bases. The CDR3 runs to 15 residues. Germline-derived CDR1 and CDR2 are LNHDA and SQIVND (reference sequence). V lost 6 bases to trimming and J lost 4 bases; unmatched junction nucleotides: 6.